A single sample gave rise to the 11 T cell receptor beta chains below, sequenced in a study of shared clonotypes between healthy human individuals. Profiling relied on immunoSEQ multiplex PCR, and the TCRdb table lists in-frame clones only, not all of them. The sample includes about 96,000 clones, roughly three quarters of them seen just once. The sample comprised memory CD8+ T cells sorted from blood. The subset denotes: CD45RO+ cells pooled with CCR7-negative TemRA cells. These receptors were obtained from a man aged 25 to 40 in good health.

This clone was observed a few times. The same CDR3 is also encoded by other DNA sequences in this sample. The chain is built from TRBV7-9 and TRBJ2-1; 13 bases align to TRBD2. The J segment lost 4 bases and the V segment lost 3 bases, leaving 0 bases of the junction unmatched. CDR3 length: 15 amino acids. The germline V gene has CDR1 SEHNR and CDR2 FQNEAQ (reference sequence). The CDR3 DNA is TGTGCCAGCAGCTTGGGACTAGCGGGGTACAATGAGCAGTTCTTC. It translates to CASSLGLAGYNEQFF.

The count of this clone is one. The CDR3 spells CASARQGLSNQPQHF. In nucleotides, the CDR3 is TGTGCCAGCGCCCGACAGGGCCTAAGCAATCAGCCCCAGCATTTT. The genes are TRBV6-1 and TRBJ1-5; TRBD1 matches 7 bases. Germline V lookup: CDR1 MNHNS, CDR2 SASEGT. The CDR3 runs to 15 residues. V lost 8 bases, J lost 1 base, and 8 bases stayed unmatched.

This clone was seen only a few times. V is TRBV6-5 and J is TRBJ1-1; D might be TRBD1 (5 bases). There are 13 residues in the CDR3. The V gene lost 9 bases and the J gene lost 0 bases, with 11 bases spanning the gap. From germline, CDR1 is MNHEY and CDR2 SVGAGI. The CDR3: CASHRMMNTEAFF. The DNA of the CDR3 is TGTGCCAGTCACAGGATGATGAACACTGAAGCTTTCTTT.

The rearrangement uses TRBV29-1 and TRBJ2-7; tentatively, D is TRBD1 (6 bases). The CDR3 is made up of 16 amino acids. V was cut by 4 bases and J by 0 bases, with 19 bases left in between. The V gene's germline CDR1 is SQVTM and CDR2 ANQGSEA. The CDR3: CSVVPTDRLSSYEQYF. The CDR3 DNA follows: TGCAGCGTTGTTCCTACCGACAGGCTATCCTCCTACGAGCAGTACTTC.

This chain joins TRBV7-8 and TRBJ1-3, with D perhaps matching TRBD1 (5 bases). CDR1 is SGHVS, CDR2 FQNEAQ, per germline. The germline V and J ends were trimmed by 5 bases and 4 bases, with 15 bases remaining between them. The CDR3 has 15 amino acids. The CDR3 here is CASSLGEARGNTIYF. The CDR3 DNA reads TGTGCCAGCAGCCTAGGGGAGGCAAGAGGAAACACCATATATTTT.

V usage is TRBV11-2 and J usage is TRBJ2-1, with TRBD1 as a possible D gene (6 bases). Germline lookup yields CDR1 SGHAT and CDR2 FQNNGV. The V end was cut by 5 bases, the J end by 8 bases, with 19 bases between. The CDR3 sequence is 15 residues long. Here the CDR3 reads CASSPSLGTIHEQFF. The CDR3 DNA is TGTGCCAGCAGCCCGTCCCTTGGGACAATCCATGAGCAGTTCTTC. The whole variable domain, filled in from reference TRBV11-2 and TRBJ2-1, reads EAGVAQSPRYKIIEKRQSVAFWCNPISGHATLYWYQQILGQGPKLLIQFQNNGVVDDSQLPKDRFSAERLKGVDSTLKIQPAKLEDSAVYLCASSPSLGTIHEQFFGPGTRLTVL.

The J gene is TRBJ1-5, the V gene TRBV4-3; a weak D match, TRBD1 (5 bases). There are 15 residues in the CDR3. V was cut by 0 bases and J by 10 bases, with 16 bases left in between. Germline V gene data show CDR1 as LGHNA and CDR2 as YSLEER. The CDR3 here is CASSQDPGLREPQHF. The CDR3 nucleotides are TGCGCCAGCAGCCAAGATCCAGGGTTAAGGGAACCCCAGCATTTT.

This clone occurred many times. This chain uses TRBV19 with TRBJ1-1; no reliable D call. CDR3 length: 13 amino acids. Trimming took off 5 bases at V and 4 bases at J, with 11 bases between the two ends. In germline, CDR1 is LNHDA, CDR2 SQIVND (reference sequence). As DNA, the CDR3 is TGTGCCAGTAGTTTGCAGGAGACCACTGAAGCTTTCTTT. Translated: CASSLQETTEAFF.

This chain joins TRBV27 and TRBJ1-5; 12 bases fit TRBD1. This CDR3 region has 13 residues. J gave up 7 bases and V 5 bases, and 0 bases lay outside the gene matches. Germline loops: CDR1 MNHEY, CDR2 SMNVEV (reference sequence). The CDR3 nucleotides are TGTGCCAGCAGTGGGACAGGGGGCCAGCCCCAGCATTTT. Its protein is CASSGTGGQPQHF.

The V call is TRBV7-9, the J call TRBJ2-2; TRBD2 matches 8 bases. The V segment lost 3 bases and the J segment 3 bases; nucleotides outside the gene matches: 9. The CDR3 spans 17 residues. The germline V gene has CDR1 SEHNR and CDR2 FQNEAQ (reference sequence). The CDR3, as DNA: TGTGCCAGCAGCTTCCTAAGCGGGAGATCGGACACCGGGGAGCTGTTTTTT. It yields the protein CASSFLSGRSDTGELFF.

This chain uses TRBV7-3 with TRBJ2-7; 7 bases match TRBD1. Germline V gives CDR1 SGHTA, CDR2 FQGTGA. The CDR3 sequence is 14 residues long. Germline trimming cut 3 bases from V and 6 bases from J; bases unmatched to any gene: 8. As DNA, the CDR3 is TGTGCCAGCAGCTTTCACGGGACAGCCTCCGAGCAGTACTTC. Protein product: CASSFHGTASEQYF.